Below are 3 T cell receptor beta chains sequenced from a single sample in a study of early T cells in non-severe SARS-CoV-2 infection. Each CDR3 protein is one row after TCRdb ran MiXCR on the 5' RACE reads. The data hold tens of thousands of distinct CDR3 sequences, with roughly 7.8% observed a single time. The sequenced sample was whole blood, obtained at baseline. The receptor set was obtained from an adult who was a healthcare worker with PCR-confirmed SARS-CoV-2 infection or an uninfected control (not recorded which).

This clonotype was seen many times. This sequence joins TRBV29-1 and TRBJ1-1, with 9 nucleotides matching TRBD1. The V and J ends lost 6 bases and 2 bases, in that order; junction bases with no gene match: 13. CDR1 is SQVTM and CDR2 is ANQGSEA in the germline V gene. The CDR3 loop spans 16 amino acids. The CDR3 nucleotides are TGCAGCGTCAAACCGGGACAGGGAGGGAAAAACACTGAAGCTTTCTTT. As protein: CSVKPGQGGKNTEAFF.

This clonotype showed up many times. The gene calls are TRBV11-3 and TRBJ2-7; D ambiguous. V was cut by 2 bases and J by 4 bases, with 9 bases left in between. The CDR3 length is 13 residues. Germline V gene lookup returns CDR1 SGHNT and CDR2 YENEEA. CDR3 protein: CASSLRRNYEQYF. CDR3 in DNA: TGTGCCAGCAGCTTAAGACGGAATTACGAGCAGTACTTC.

This clonotype has just a few counts. V and J are TRBV7-3 and TRBJ2-3, with TRBD2 identical over 14 bases. Germline V gene lookup returns CDR1 SGHTA and CDR2 FQGTGA. This CDR3 is built from 14 residues. J lost 10 bases, V lost 5 bases, and 5 bases had no gene match. Here the CDR3 DNA reads TGTGCCAGCAGCCCGGGACTAGCGGGAGTGGCGCAGTATTTT. It codes for CASSPGLAGVAQYF.